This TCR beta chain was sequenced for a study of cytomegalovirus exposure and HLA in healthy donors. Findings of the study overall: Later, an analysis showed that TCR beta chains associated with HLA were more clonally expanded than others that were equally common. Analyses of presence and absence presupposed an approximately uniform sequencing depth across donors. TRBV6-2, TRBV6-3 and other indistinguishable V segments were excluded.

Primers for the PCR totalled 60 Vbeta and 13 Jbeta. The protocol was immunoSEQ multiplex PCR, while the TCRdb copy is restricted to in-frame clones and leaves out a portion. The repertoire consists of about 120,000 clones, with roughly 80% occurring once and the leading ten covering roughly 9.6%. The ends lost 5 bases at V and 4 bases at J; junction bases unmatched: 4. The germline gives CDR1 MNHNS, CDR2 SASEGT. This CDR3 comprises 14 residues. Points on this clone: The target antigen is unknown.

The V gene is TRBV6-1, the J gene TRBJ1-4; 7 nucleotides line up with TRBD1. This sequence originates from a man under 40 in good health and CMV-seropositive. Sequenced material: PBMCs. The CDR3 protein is CASSRQGRNEKLFF. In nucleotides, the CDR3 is TGTGCCAGCAGTCGACAGGGACGTAATGAAAAACTGTTTTTT.